This entry features one TCR beta chain sequence. The sample belongs to a study of blood T cell repertoires in COVID-19. Study overall: Collection of acute and convalescent COVID-19 samples took place in the United States, Italy and Spain. The cDNA or gDNA used as material had been derived from T cells, B-cell-depleted T cells, or PBMCs.

Using immunoSEQ multiplex PCR, the repertoire was profiled, and TCRdb retains in-frame clones only, with some absent. The data show about 89,000 clones, with about 91% seen just once and under 0.6% held by the top ten. Germline V gene sequence: CDR1 SGHDN, CDR2 FVKESK. Trimming shortened V by 4 bases and J by 6 bases, and 15 bases separated the two germline ends. This CDR3 has 15 amino acids. The sample consisted of peripheral blood. The clonotype originates from a man in his 60s with acute or convalescent COVID-19. The rearrangement joins TRBV14 to TRBJ1-4; D gene unclear. The CDR3 loop reads CASSRTPRTHEKLFF. The CDR3 DNA reads TGTGCCAGCAGCCGGACTCCCCGGACCCATGAAAAACTGTTTTTT.